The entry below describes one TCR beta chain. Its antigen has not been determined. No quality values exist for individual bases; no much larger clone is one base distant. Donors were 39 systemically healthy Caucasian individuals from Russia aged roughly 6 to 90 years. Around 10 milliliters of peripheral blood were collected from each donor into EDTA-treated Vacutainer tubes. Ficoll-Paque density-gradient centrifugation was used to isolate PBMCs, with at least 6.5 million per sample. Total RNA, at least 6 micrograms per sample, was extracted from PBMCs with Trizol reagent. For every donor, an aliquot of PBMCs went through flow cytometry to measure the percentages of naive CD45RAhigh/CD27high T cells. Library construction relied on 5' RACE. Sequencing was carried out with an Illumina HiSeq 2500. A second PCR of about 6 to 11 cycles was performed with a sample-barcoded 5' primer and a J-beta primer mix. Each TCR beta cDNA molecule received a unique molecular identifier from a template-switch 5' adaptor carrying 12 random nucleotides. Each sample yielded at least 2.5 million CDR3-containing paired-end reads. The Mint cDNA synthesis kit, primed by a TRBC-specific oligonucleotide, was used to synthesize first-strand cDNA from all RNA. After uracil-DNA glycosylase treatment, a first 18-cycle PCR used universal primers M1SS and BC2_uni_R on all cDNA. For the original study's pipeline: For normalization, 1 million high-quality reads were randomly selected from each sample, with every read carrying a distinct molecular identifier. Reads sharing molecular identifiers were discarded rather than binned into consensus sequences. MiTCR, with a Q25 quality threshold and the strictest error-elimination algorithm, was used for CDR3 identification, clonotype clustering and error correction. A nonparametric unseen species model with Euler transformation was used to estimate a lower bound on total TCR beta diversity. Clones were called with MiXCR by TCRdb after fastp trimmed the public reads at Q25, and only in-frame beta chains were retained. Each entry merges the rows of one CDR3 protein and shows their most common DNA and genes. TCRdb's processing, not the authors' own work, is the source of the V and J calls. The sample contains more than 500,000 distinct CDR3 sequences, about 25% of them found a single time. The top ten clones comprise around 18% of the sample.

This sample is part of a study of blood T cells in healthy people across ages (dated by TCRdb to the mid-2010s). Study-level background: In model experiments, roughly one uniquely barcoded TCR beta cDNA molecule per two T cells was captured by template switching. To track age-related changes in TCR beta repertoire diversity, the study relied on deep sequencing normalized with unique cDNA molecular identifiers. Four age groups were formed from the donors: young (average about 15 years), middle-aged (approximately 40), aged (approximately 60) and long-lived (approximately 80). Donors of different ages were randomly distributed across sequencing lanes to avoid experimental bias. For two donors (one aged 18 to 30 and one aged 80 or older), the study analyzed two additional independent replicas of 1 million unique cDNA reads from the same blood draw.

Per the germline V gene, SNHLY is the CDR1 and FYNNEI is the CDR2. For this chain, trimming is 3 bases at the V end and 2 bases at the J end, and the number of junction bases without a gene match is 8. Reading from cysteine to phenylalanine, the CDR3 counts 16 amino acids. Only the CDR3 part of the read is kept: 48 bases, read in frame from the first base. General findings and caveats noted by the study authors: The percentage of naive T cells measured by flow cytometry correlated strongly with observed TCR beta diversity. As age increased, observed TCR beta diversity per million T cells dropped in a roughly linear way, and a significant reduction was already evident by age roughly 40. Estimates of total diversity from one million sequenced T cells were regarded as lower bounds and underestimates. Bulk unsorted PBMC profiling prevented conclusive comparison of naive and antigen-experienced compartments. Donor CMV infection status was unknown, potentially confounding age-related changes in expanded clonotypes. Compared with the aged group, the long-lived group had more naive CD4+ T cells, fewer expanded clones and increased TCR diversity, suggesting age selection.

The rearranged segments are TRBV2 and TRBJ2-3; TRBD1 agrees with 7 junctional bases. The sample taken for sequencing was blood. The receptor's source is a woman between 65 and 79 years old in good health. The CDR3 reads CASSDFVTGSTDTQYF. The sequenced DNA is TGTGCCAGCAGTGATTTCGTGACAGGGTCCACAGATACGCAGTATTTT.